The 5 T cell receptor beta chains given below trace back to one sample, sequenced in a study of shared clonotypes between healthy human individuals. The assay was immunoSEQ multiplex PCR, and TCRdb's table has in-frame clones only and misses some. Among 100,000 to 120,000 clones, more than 65% were seen once, and the ten largest hold just under 25%. Material: memory CD8+ T cells sorted from blood. Subset: CD45RO+ cells pooled with CCR7-negative TemRA cells. These receptor sequences come from a woman aged 25 to 45 in good health.

The chain recombines TRBV14 with TRBJ1-1; D gene uncertain. The V end lost 3 bases, the J end lost 6 bases, and 11 bases lay between the germline ends. The germline V gene has CDR1 SGHDN and CDR2 FVKESK. The CDR3 runs to 13 residues. The CDR3 bases are TGTGCCAGCAGCCACTCCTCCGGCCCTGAAGCTTTCTTT. Translating it yields CASSHSSGPEAFF.

The V gene is TRBV27, the J gene TRBJ2-7, with a tentative D call TRBD2 (6 bases). From germline, CDR1 is MNHEY and CDR2 SMNVEV (reference sequence). The CDR3 is 13 amino acids. V was shortened by 5 bases and J by 2 bases, with 10 bases between the two germline ends. CDR3 in amino acids: CASSHSGAYEQYF. CDR3 bases: TGTGCCAGCAGTCATTCGGGAGCCTACGAGCAGTACTTC.

The chain is built from TRBV9 and TRBJ2-3; 9 nucleotides line up with TRBD2. The CDR3 length is 16 residues. Per the germline V gene, CDR1 is SGDLS and CDR2 is YYNGEE. Trimming at V came to 0 bases and at J to 6 bases, leaving 8 bases not matched to a gene. CDR3 sequence (DNA): TGTGCCAGCAGCGTAGAGGCGGGAGGGCCAGGGGATACGCAGTATTTT. Protein product: CASSVEAGGPGDTQYF.

This clone appeared once. The chain links TRBV5-5 to TRBJ2-7; either TRBD1 or TRBD2 may fit D (5 bases each). Germline lookup yields CDR1 SGHKS and CDR2 YYEKEE (reference sequence). V was pared by 0 bases and J by 2 bases, with 12 bases between. There are 15 residues in the CDR3. The CDR3 loop is CASSLAGGTTYEQYF. CDR3 DNA: TGTGCCAGCAGCTTGGCCGGTGGGACCACCTACGAGCAGTACTTC.

This clone was seen a handful of times. The J gene is TRBJ1-2, the V gene TRBV5-1; 10 bases line up with TRBD1. There are 15 residues in the CDR3. V lost 4 bases, J lost 3 bases, and 6 bases stayed unmatched. Per the germline V gene, CDR1 is SGHRS and CDR2 is YFSETQ. CDR3 sequence: CASSRGQGMDYGYTF. CDR3 sequence (DNA): TGCGCCAGCAGCAGGGGACAGGGGATGGACTATGGCTACACCTTC.